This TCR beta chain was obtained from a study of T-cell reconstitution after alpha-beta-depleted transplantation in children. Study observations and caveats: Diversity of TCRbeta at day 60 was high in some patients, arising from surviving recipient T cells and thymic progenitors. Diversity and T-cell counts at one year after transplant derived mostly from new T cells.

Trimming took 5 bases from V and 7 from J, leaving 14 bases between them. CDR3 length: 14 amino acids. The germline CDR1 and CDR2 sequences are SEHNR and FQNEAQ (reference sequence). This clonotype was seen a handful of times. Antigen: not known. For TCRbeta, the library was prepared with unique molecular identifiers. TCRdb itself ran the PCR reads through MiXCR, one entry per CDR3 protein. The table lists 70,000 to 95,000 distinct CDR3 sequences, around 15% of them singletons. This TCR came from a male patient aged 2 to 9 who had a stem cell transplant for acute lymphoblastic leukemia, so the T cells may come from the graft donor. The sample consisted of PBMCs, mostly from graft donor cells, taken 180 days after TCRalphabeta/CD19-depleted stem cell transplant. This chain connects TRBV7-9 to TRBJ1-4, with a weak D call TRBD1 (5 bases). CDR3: CASSTSGAGEKLFF. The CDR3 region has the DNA TGTGCCAGCAGCACCTCCGGGGCAGGTGAAAAACTGTTTTTT.